These T cell receptor beta chains were read from a single sample in a study of blood T cells in healthy people across ages. MiXCR, run by TCRdb on the 5' RACE reads, gives a single entry per CDR3 protein. The sample shows approximately 1.5 million distinct CDR3 sequences, roughly 32% of them seen only once. Material for sequencing was blood. Source of these receptors: a woman under 40 in good health. Both conserved end residues are part of each CDR3. A D gene is named only where the DNA matches it firmly. Clone size appears in some rows only: once, few, many, or a class for an expanded clone.

NA | TRBJ2-7 | NA | TRBV28 | CASSLWGGQYF | TGTGCCAGCAGTTTATGGGGCGGGCAGTACTTC
NA | TRBJ1-2 | NA | TRBV18 | CASSRTTGSGNDGYTF | TGTGCCAGCTCGCGAACAACCGGATCAGGGAATGATGGCTACACCTTC
few | TRBJ2-7 | NA | TRBV6-5 | CASSYGLADEQYF | TGTGCCAGCAGTTACGGACTCGCGGACGAGCAGTACTTC
NA | TRBJ1-5 | TRBD1 | TRBV20-1 | CSATSGQGSFRPQHF | TGCAGTGCTACCTCGGGACAGGGATCTTTCCGGCCCCAGCATTTT
few | TRBJ2-5 | TRBD2 | TRBV10-2 | CASSEVKLAGETQYF | TGCGCCAGCAGTGAAGTAAAACTAGCGGGAGAGACCCAGTACTTC
few | TRBJ2-7 | NA | TRBV7-2 | CASSLTRFGGEQYF | TGTGCCAGCAGCTTAACTAGGTTCGGAGGCGAGCAGTACTTC
few | TRBJ2-7 | NA | TRBV27 | CASSASATYEQYF | TGTGCCAGCAGTGCTTCAGCGACCTACGAGCAGTACTTC
NA | TRBJ2-6 | NA | TRBV27 | CASSLILPSGANVLTF | TGTGCCAGCAGTTTAATTTTGCCGTCTGGGGCCAACGTCCTGACTTTC
few | TRBJ2-7 | NA | TRBV20-1 | CSAVSTERGYEQYF | TGCAGCGCCGTATCCACCGAAAGGGGATACGAGCAGTACTTC
few | TRBJ1-6 | NA | TRBV27 | CASSFAQYNSPLHF | TGTGCCAGCAGCTTTGCACAATATAATTCACCCCTCCACTTT
few | TRBJ1-2 | NA | TRBV20-1 | CSAREGTRGYYGYTF | TGCAGTGCTAGAGAGGGTACCAGAGGCTACTATGGCTACACCTTC
NA | TRBJ2-4 | TRBD2 | TRBV29-1 | CSGGLAGPKNIQYF | TGCAGCGGGGGACTAGCGGGTCCCAAAAACATTCAGTACTTC
NA | TRBJ2-7 | NA | TRBV9 | CASMGAGSSLYEQYF | TGTGCCAGCATGGGGGCGGGGTCAAGTCTCTACGAGCAGTACTTC
few | TRBJ2-3 | NA | TRBV24-1 | CATSDFTGYTDTQYF | TGTGCCACCAGTGATTTCACAGGATACACAGATACGCAGTATTTT
NA | TRBJ1-4 | NA | TRBV30 | CAWSVRVTLNEKLFF | TGTGCCTGGAGTGTACGAGTAACCCTAAATGAAAAACTGTTTTTT
few | TRBJ1-1 | NA | TRBV7-6 | CASSLLAGGAEAFF | TGTGCCAGCAGCCTCCTCGCGGGGGGAGCTGAAGCTTTCTTT
NA | TRBJ2-1 | TRBD2 | TRBV30 | CAWAPTSANEQFF | TGTGCCTGGGCCCCGACTAGCGCTAATGAGCAGTTCTTC
NA | TRBJ2-5 | TRBD1 | TRBV24-1 | CATSDPYSGTGPYGQYF | TGTGCCACCAGTGATCCGTACTCCGGGACAGGGCCCTACGGGCAGTACTTC
few | TRBJ2-7 | TRBD1 | TRBV18 | CASSPPMTGDYEQYF | TGTGCCAGCTCACCACCGATGACAGGGGATTACGAGCAGTACTTC
few | TRBJ1-4 | NA | TRBV25-1 | CARHIQGEKLFF | TGTGCCAGGCACATACAGGGAGAAAAACTGTTTTTT
few | TRBJ1-4 | NA | TRBV20-1 | CSASVVAGRDYEKLFF | TGCAGTGCTAGCGTAGTTGCAGGGAGGGATTATGAAAAACTGTTTTTT
NA | TRBJ2-3 | NA | TRBV2 | CASKGDYLSTDTQYF | TGTGCCAGCAAGGGGGACTACCTTAGCACAGATACGCAGTATTTT
few | TRBJ2-1 | TRBD2 | TRBV29-1 | CSVASGVWDEQFF | TGCAGCGTTGCTAGCGGGGTCTGGGATGAGCAGTTCTTC
NA | TRBJ2-6 | TRBD2 | TRBV6-1 | CASRSELAGGLSGANVLTF | TGTGCCAGCAGATCCGAACTAGCGGGGGGCCTCTCTGGGGCCAACGTCCTGACTTTC
few | TRBJ1-2 | TRBD1 | TRBV9 | CASSGGTGIFRTYGYTF | TGTGCCAGCAGCGGAGGGACAGGGATATTTCGAACCTATGGCTACACCTTC
few | TRBJ2-5 | TRBD2 | TRBV9 | CASSEGASGGYQETQYF | TGTGCCAGCAGCGAGGGGGCTAGCGGGGGGTACCAAGAGACCCAGTACTTC
NA | TRBJ2-3 | TRBD2 | TRBV9 | CASSVGAAGGDTQYF | TGTGCCAGCAGCGTAGGGGCAGCGGGAGGGGATACGCAGTATTTT
few | TRBJ2-3 | NA | TRBV10-3 | CAGNSGAGTDTQYF | TGTGCCGGTAATAGCGGTGCTGGCACAGATACGCAGTATTTT
NA | TRBJ2-7 | NA | TRBV5-4 | CASSSGGPPYEQYF | TGTGCCAGCAGCTCCGGGGGGCCCCCCTACGAGCAGTACTTC
many | TRBJ2-1 | NA | TRBV3-1 | CASSHYRDFKNDEQFF | TGTGCCAGCAGCCATTACAGGGATTTTAAGAACGATGAGCAGTTCTTC
many | TRBJ2-3 | TRBD2 | TRBV7-2 | CASSPQTSGGSHTQYF | TGTGCCAGCAGCCCCCAGACTAGCGGGGGGTCTCATACGCAGTATTTT
NA | TRBJ2-5 | NA | TRBV7-8 | CASSSGGVAETQYF | TGTGCCAGCAGTAGCGGTGGAGTAGCAGAGACCCAGTACTTC